Reported below is one T cell receptor beta chain. The data stem from a study of shared T cell receptors in the human thymus. Only in-frame clones appear in the TCRdb table, and some are missing; sequencing was by immunoSEQ multiplex PCR. The sample carries some 720,000 clones, roughly 90% recorded once. Germline V gene data show CDR1 as SGHTA and CDR2 as FQGNSA. The CDR3 loop spans 16 amino acids. The germline V and J ends were trimmed by 2 bases and 2 bases, with 13 bases remaining between them. The sample was also reused in another study, on human thymus T cells. That work states: Resections that were taken during corrective heart surgery supplied the thymus tissue.

V gene TRBV7-2 combines with J gene TRBJ1-3; D ambiguous. The clonotype was recovered from a boy under two years old with a congenital heart defect. Input material: thymocytes. The CDR3 region has the DNA TGTGCCAGCAGCTTAAGAAGGACTAGCCCTGGAAACACCATATATTTT. Encoded protein: CASSLRRTSPGNTIYF.